The 14 T cell receptor beta chains below were found in one sample sequenced in a study of T cell changes during pregnancy in multiple sclerosis. Using immunoSEQ multiplex PCR, the repertoire was profiled, and TCRdb retains in-frame clones only, with some absent. This table has roughly 30,000 clones, 88% appearing once. The source material was CD4+ T cells from peripheral blood mononuclear cells, sampled in the first trimester of pregnancy. The receptors were gathered from a female donor in good health, enrolled as a control in a pregnancy study.

In this sample, this clone turned up once. V and J are TRBV13 and TRBJ2-5; 13 nucleotides line up with TRBD2. Germline-derived CDR1 and CDR2 are PRHDT and FYEKMQ (reference sequence). The CDR3 spans 16 residues. V was clipped by 5 bases and J by 5 bases; unmatched bases: 8. For the CDR3, the DNA is TGTGCCAGCAGCGTAACTAGCGGGGGGGCCCGGGAGACCCAGTACTTC. Translating gives CASSVTSGGARETQYF.

The chain links TRBV19 to TRBJ1-2; 8 nucleotides match TRBD1. The CDR3 sequence is 14 residues long. The ends lost 5 bases at V and 4 bases at J; junction bases unmatched: 6. CDR1 is LNHDA and CDR2 is SQIVND in the germline V gene (reference sequence). The CDR3 protein is CASSSQGVTYGYTF. The CDR3 DNA reads as TGTGCCAGTAGTTCACAGGGGGTAACCTATGGCTACACCTTC.

This clone was recorded a few times. CDR3 DNA: TGTGCCAGTAGGCCCAGGCAGGTTATGAACACTGAAGCTTTCTTT. Translation gives CASRPRQVMNTEAFF. The V and J genes are TRBV19 and TRBJ1-1; D is ambiguous. Germline CDR1 is LNHDA and CDR2 is SQIVND (reference sequence). CDR3 length: 15 residues. Trimming removed 6 bases from V and 0 bases from J, with 14 bases in between.

The genes are TRBV6-1 and TRBJ1-5, with D unclear. CDR3 length: 14 amino acids. Germline V gene lookup returns CDR1 MNHNS and CDR2 SASEGT. V was pared by 0 bases and J by 4 bases, with 7 bases between. In DNA form, the CDR3 reads TGTGCCAGCAGTGAAGCGAACAGTAATCAGCCCCAGCATTTT. Protein sequence: CASSEANSNQPQHF.

This clone was seen just once. The V gene is TRBV25-1, the J gene TRBJ1-1; TRBD1 agrees at 7 bases. There are 16 residues in the CDR3. The germline V gene encodes CDR1 MGHDK and CDR2 SYGVNS. The ends lost 3 bases at V and 6 bases at J; junction bases unmatched: 13. The CDR3 nucleotides read TGTGCCAGCAGTGACCCCGACAGGGTTCTACGGTCTGAAGCTTTCTTT. Residues: CASSDPDRVLRSEAFF.

CDR3 amino acids: CSAADSQFSGNTIYF. The DNA for the CDR3 is TGCAGCGCTGCGGACAGCCAATTCTCTGGAAACACCATATATTTT. The chain uses TRBV29-1 and TRBJ1-3; possibly TRBD1 for D (6 bases). This CDR3 is 15 amino acids long. Trimming cost V 7 bases and J 0 bases, with 16 bases left between them. Germline V gives CDR1 SQVTM, CDR2 ANQGSEA.

The gene calls are TRBV6-5 and TRBJ1-1; D remains unclear. Germline values: CDR1 MNHEY, CDR2 SVGAGI. V was clipped by 0 bases and J by 3 bases, with 11 bases between them. The CDR3 is 15 residues long. CDR3 in amino acids: CASSYSAGLDTEAFF. CDR3 in DNA: TGTGCCAGCAGTTACTCGGCGGGTTTGGACACTGAAGCTTTCTTT.

The V gene is TRBV29-1, the J gene TRBJ2-1; 10 nucleotides agree with TRBD2. The J segment lost 0 bases and the V segment lost 6 bases, leaving 11 bases of the junction unmatched. This CDR3 is 17 amino acids long. Per germline, CDR1 SQVTM and CDR2 ANQGSEA. The CDR3 sequence: CSVTGASGGYSYNEQFF. DNA for the CDR3: TGCAGCGTGACGGGGGCTAGCGGGGGTTACTCCTACAATGAGCAGTTCTTC.

The chain employs TRBV30 and TRBJ2-5; no clear D gene. Germline V gives CDR1 GTSNPN, CDR2 SVGIG (reference sequence). V dropped 2 bases and J dropped 2 bases, with 21 bases sitting between them. The CDR3 consists of 17 residues. Written as DNA, the CDR3 is TGTGCCTGGAGTATTGCACCAACCGACAATCTTCAAGAGACCCAGTACTTC. Protein: CAWSIAPTDNLQETQYF.

V gene TRBV7-6 combines with J gene TRBJ2-3, with 10 bases identical to TRBD1. CDR3 length: 15 amino acids. Germline CDR1 is SGHVS and CDR2 is FNYEAQ. Trimming removed 5 bases from V and 5 bases from J; junction bases left unmatched: 7. Written as DNA, the CDR3 is TGTGCCAGCAGCCCCCGACAGGGGGCTTTAGATACGCAGTATTTT. It codes for CASSPRQGALDTQYF.

In its sample, this clone was seen a few times. This CDR3 is CASSLVEGWGPDTQYF. For the CDR3, the DNA is TGTGCCAGCAGCTTAGTGGAGGGGTGGGGCCCAGATACGCAGTATTTT. The chain is built from TRBV7-8 and TRBJ2-3, with D tentatively TRBD2 (6 bases). CDR3 length equals 16 residues. V dropped 1 base and J dropped 4 bases, with 15 bases sitting between them. CDR1 and CDR2 from the germline V gene are SGHVS and FQNEAQ.

The V and J genes are TRBV7-6 and TRBJ2-2; D is ambiguous. The CDR3 contains 11 residues. The V end lost 7 bases, the J end lost 5 bases, and 5 bases lay between the germline ends. CDR1 SGHVS and CDR2 FNYEAQ come from the germline V gene. The CDR3 reads CASTSTGELFF. In nucleotides, the CDR3 is TGTGCCAGCACTTCTACCGGGGAGCTGTTTTTT.

The rearrangement joins TRBV30 to TRBJ1-6; TRBD1 matches at 8 bases. Germline trimming cut 5 bases from V and 7 bases from J; bases unmatched to any gene: 4. The CDR3 totals 13 residues. In germline, CDR1 is GTSNPN, CDR2 SVGIG (reference sequence). CDR3 residues: CAWRTGGNSPLHF. CDR3 bases: TGTGCCTGGCGTACAGGGGGGAATTCACCCCTCCACTTT.

The genes are TRBV9 and TRBJ2-7, with D tentatively TRBD1 (5 bases). Trimming pared 4 bases from V and 0 bases from J, leaving 11 bases between. Germline assignment: CDR1 SGDLS and CDR2 YYNGEE. The CDR3 is 14 residues long. The CDR3 region is CASSQAGASYEQYF. The CDR3 bases are TGTGCCAGCAGCCAGGCTGGGGCCTCCTACGAGCAGTACTTC.